This T cell receptor (beta chain) is drawn from a study of blood T cell repertoires in COVID-19. For the study at large: Material from acute and convalescent COVID-19 was sourced from the United States, Italy and Spain. The cDNA or gDNA used as material had been derived from T cells, B-cell-depleted T cells, or PBMCs.

This clone was seen a few times. Study processing details: Amplification of reference gene primers was used by the study to estimate nucleated cell counts. Only in-frame clones appear in the TCRdb table, and some are missing; sequencing was by immunoSEQ multiplex PCR. The DNA gave D and trimming, while V, J and clone size come from that table. The repertoire has about 92,000 clones, around 85% of them found once; the top ten carry over 35%. The receptor was derived from an elderly man with acute or convalescent COVID-19. Sequenced: peripheral blood.

The DNA of the CDR3 is TGTGCCAGCAGGCCCCCGGGAGAGATCTATGGCTACACCTTC. Encoded protein: CASRPPGEIYGYTF. The chain couples TRBV28 to TRBJ1-2; D is ambiguous. The V end lost 6 bases, the J end lost 4 bases, and 15 bases lay between the germline ends. From germline, CDR1 is MDHEN and CDR2 SYDVKM. CDR3 length equals 14 residues.